These T cell receptor beta chains were read from a single sample in a study of blood T cell repertoires in COVID-19. Measured with immunoSEQ multiplex PCR; TCRdb has only the in-frame clones, and not every one. The profile shows fewer than 300,000 clones, roughly 85% of them singletons. Specimen: peripheral blood. The receptors derive from a woman aged 18-29 years with acute or convalescent COVID-19. CDR3s leave out the opening cysteine and the closing phenylalanine or tryptophan. Part of the rows lack a size; the others show once, few, many or a class for expanded clones.

v_call: TRBV25-1
clone_size: -
j_call: TRBJ1-5
cdr3_aa: ASSDPTSGDQPQH

v_call: TRBV27
clone_size: -
j_call: TRBJ2-1
cdr3_aa: ASSLSPNYNEQF

v_call: TRBV6-2/TRBV6-3
clone_size: -
j_call: TRBJ2-3
cdr3_aa: ASSLLDTQY

v_call: TRBV19
clone_size: many
j_call: TRBJ1-5
cdr3_aa: ASSMFSGPQH

v_call: TRBV27
clone_size: -
j_call: TRBJ2-1
cdr3_aa: ASMTRGTVNNEQF

v_call: TRBV3-1/TRBV3-2
clone_size: few
j_call: TRBJ1-3
cdr3_aa: ASSQAEGFSIY

v_call: TRBV7-6
clone_size: -
j_call: TRBJ2-3
cdr3_aa: ASSLVYRGGVADTQY

v_call: TRBV10-1
clone_size: -
j_call: TRBJ2-1
cdr3_aa: ASSEDGSSYNEQF

v_call: TRBV6-5
clone_size: -
j_call: TRBJ1-5
cdr3_aa: ASSYSRGQPQH

v_call: TRBV18
clone_size: -
j_call: TRBJ2-1
cdr3_aa: ASSPRSGGSNEQF

v_call: TRBV5-1
clone_size: -
j_call: TRBJ2-7
cdr3_aa: ASSLGGTSGTV

v_call: TRBV4-2
clone_size: -
j_call: TRBJ1-1
cdr3_aa: ASSQTQGQNTEAF

v_call: TRBV6-5
clone_size: -
j_call: TRBJ2-1
cdr3_aa: ASSFGVGQF

v_call: TRBV5-1
clone_size: few
j_call: TRBJ2-7
cdr3_aa: ASSAAQGPYEQY

v_call: TRBV4-3
clone_size: -
j_call: TRBJ1-1
cdr3_aa: ASSQDEGQRAF

v_call: TRBV19
clone_size: -
j_call: TRBJ1-4
cdr3_aa: ASSRTGVQEKLF

v_call: TRBV5-1
clone_size: -
j_call: TRBJ2-1
cdr3_aa: ASSAGLAGGRNEQF

v_call: TRBV4-3
clone_size: -
j_call: TRBJ1-2
cdr3_aa: ASSFRDITVRGYT

v_call: TRBV3-1/TRBV3-2
clone_size: -
j_call: TRBJ1-1
cdr3_aa: ASSQKGAAENTEAF